The sequence of this TCR beta chain was determined in a study of blood T cell repertoires in COVID-19 (dated by TCRdb to the early 2020s). With regard to the full study: Samples covering the acute and convalescent phases of COVID-19 were provided by collaborators in the United States, Italy and Spain. Deeply sampled blood TCRbeta repertoires from subjects exposed to, actively infected with, or recovered from COVID-19 were included in the dataset. The prospective study material was composed of cDNA or gDNA derived from T cells, B-cell-depleted T cells, or PBMCs. The sample metadata nearly always contained a de-identified subject ID, COVID-19 status, age in years and sex. The repertoires were released in a freely available public database meant as a resource for research on the immune response to SARS-CoV-2. HLA class I and class II types, where available, came from metadata supplied by the sample provider rather than from assay-based typing. Samples came from the ongoing ImmuneRACE study (first 160 participants) plus 1,254 subjects from 6 global collaborators.

Another Seattle source contributed samples from volunteer blood donors who had recovered from COVID-19. Collaborating institutions collected whole blood in K2EDTA tubes following their own protocols. Collaborator samples were shipped for TCRbeta analysis as frozen whole blood, isolated PBMCs, or DNA extracted from either sample type. On this clone itself: Its antigen is currently not known. Base quality data are lacking; no much larger clone is found one base away.

Broad study findings and their caveats: The quantity of clinical and demographic metadata differed by source and by participant and was supplied without curation.

The immunoSEQ Assay, a bias-controlled multiplex PCR, was used to amplify TCRbeta CDR3 regions from genomic DNA. The source study handled its data this way. Within the assay, amplification of reference gene primers was used to estimate how many nucleated cells each sample contained. Sequence reads were collapsed and filtered to measure the absolute abundance of every unique TCRbeta CDR3 rearrangement. For each sample, productive Simpson clonality was calculated as the square root of Simpson's diversity index over productive rearrangements. In its TCRdb copy, this immuneACCESS table keeps in-frame sequences only and misses some clones. Where compared with another copy, unresolved V genes explain less than half of these, and the others have no known cause. D and trimming come from the DNA, and the V and J calls and clone size come from that table. Present in this sample are a few hundred thousand clones, 88% of which were seen just once. The ten most abundant clones make up less than 5% of the sample.

Relative to germline, V is missing 1 base and J is missing 6 bases, with 9 bases of the junction outside any gene match. The CDR3 runs 16 residues from the cysteine to the phenylalanine. Solely the CDR3 DNA is kept, with 48 bases framed from the first base. As encoded in the germline V gene, CDR1 is SGHTA while CDR2 is FQGNSA. Recombination joined TRBV7-2 with TRBJ2-1; 7 bases in the middle match TRBD2. The sequenced sample was peripheral blood. This sequence originates from a man aged 55-75 years who had recovered from COVID-19. At the DNA level, the sequence is TGTGCCAGCAGCTTAGGGTTCCAGGGAGGGAGCAATGAGCAGTTCTTC. Its product reads: CASSLGFQGGSNEQFF.